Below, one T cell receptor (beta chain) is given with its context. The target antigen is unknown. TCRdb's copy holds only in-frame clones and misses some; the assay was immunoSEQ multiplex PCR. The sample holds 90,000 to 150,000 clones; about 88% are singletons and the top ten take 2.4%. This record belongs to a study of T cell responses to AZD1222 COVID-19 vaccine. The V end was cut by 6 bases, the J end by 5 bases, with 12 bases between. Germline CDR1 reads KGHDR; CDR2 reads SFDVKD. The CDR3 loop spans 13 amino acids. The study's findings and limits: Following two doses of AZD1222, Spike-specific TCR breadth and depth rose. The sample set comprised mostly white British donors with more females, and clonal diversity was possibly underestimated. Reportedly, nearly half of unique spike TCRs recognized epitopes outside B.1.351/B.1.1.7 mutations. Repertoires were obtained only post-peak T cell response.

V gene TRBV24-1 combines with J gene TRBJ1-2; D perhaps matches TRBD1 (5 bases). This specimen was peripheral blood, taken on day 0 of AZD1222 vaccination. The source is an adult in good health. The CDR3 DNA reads TGTGCCACCAGTCGCAGGGAAGGATATGGCTACACCTTC. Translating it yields CATSRREGYGYTF.